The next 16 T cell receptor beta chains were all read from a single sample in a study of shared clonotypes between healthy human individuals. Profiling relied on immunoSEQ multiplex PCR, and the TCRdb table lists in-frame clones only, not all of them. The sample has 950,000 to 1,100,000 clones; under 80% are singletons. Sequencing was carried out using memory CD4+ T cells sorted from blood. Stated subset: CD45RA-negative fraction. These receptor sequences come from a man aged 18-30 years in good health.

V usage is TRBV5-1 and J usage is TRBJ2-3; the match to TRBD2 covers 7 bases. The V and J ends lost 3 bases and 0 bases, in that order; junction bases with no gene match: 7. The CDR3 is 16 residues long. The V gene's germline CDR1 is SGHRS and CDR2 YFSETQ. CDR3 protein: CASSSRERSSTDTQYF. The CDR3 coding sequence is TGCGCCAGCAGCTCGCGGGAGCGGTCTAGCACAGATACGCAGTATTTT.

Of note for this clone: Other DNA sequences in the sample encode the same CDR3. The CDR3: CASSLGQGRETQYF. DNA of the CDR3: TGCGCCAGCAGCCTGGGACAGGGCAGAGAGACCCAGTACTTC. The rearrangement uses TRBV5-1 and TRBJ2-5; 9 bases line up with TRBD1. The CDR3 is 14 residues long. Looked up from germline, CDR1 is SGHRS and CDR2 is YFSETQ. Germline trimming cut 4 bases from V and 4 bases from J; bases unmatched to any gene: 5. The full variable domain, with the rest looked up from reference TRBV5-1 and TRBJ2-5, is KAGVTQTPRYLIKTRGQQVTLSCSPISGHRSVSWYQQTPGQGLQFLFEYFSETQRNKGNFPGRFSGRQFSNSRSEMNVSTLELGDSALYLCASSLGQGRETQYFGPGTRLLVL.

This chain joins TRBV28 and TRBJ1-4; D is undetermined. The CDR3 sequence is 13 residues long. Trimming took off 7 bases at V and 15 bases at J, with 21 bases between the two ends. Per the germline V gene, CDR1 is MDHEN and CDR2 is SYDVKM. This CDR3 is CASTVGRGYKVFF. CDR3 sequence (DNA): TGTGCCAGCACCGTGGGTCGGGGATATAAGGTGTTTTTT. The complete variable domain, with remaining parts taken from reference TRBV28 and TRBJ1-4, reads DVKVTQSSRYLVKRTGEKVFLECVQDMDHENMFWYRQDPGLGLRLIYFSYDVKMKEKGDIPEGYSVSREKKERFSLILESASTNQTSMYLCASTVGRGYKVFFGSGTQLSVL.

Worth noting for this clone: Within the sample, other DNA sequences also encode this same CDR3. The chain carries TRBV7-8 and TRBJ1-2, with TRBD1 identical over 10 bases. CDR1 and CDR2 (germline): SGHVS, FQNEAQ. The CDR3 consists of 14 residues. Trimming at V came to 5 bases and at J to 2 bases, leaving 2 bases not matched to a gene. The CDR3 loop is CASSRQGANYGYTF. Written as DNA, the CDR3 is TGTGCCAGCAGCCGACAGGGGGCCAACTATGGCTACACCTTC.

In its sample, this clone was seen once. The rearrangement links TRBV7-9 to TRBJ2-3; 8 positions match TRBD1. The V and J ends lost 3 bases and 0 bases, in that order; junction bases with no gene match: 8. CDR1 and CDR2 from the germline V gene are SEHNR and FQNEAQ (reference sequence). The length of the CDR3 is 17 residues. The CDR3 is CASSFGLTGVSTDTQYF. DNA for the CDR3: TGTGCCAGCAGCTTTGGCTTGACAGGGGTTAGCACAGATACGCAGTATTTT.

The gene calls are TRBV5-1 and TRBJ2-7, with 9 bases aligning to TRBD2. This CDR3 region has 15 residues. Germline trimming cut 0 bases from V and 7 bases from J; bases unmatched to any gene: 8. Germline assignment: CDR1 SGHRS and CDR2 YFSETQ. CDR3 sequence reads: CASSLGAGGPEEQYF. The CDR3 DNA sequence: TGCGCCAGCAGCTTGGGGGCGGGAGGGCCTGAGGAGCAGTACTTC.

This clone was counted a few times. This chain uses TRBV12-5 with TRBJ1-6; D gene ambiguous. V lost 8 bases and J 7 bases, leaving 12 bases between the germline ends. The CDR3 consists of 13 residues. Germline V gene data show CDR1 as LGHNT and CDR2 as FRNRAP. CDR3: CASQETVNSPLHF. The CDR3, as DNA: TGTGCTAGTCAGGAGACGGTAAATTCACCCCTCCACTTT.

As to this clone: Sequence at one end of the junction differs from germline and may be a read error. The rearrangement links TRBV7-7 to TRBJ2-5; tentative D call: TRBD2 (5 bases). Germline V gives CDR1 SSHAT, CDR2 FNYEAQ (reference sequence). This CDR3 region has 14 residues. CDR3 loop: CASSLEGLQETQYF. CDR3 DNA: TGTGCTAGCAGCTTAGAGGGCCTCCAAGAGACCCAGTACTTC.

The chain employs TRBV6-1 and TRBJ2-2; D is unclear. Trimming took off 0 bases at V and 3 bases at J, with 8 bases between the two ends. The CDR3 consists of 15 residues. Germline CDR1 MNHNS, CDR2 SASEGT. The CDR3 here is CASSEAETYTGELFF. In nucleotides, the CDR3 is TGTGCCAGCAGTGAAGCAGAAACCTACACCGGGGAGCTGTTTTTT.

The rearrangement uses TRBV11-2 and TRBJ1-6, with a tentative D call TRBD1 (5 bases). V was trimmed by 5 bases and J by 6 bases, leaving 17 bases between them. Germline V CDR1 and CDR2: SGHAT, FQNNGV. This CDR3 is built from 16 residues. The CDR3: CASSRDLSGLNSPLHF. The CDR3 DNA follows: TGTGCCAGCAGCCGGGACCTTTCGGGGCTTAATTCACCCCTCCACTTT.

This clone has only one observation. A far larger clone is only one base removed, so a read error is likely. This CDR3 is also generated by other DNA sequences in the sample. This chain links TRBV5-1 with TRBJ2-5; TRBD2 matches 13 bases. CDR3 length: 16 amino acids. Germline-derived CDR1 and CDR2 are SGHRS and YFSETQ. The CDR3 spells CASSLVGLAGVETQYF. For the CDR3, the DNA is TGTGCCAGCAGCTTGGTAGGACTAGCGGGAGTGGAGACCCAGTACTTC.

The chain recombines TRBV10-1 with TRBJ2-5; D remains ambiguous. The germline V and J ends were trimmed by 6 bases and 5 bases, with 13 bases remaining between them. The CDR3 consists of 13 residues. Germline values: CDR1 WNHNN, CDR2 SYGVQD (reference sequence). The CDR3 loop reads CASRLPGGETQYF. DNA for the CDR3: TGCGCCAGCAGGTTACCTGGTGGGGAGACCCAGTACTTC.

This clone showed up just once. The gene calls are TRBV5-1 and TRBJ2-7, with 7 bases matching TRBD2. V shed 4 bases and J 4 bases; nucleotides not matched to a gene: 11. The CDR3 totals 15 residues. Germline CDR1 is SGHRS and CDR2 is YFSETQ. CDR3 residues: CASSPEAGARYEQYF. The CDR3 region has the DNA TGCGCCAGCAGCCCCGAGGCGGGAGCCAGGTACGAGCAGTACTTC. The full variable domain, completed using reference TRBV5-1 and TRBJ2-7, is KAGVTQTPRYLIKTRGQQVTLSCSPISGHRSVSWYQQTPGQGLQFLFEYFSETQRNKGNFPGRFSGRQFSNSRSEMNVSTLELGDSALYLCASSPEAGARYEQYFGPGTRLTVT.

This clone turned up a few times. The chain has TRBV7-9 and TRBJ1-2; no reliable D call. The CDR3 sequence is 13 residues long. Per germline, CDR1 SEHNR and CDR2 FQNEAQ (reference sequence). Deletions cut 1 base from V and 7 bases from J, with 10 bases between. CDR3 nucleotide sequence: TGTGCCAGCAGCTTAGGGCAGGTCTCTGGCTACACCTTC. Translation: CASSLGQVSGYTF. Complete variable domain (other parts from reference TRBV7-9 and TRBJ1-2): DTGVSQNPRHKITKRGQNVTFRCDPISEHNRLYWYRQTLGQGPEFLTYFQNEAQLEKSRLLSDRFSAERPKGSFSTLEIQRTEQGDSAMYLCASSLGQVSGYTFGSGTRLTVV.

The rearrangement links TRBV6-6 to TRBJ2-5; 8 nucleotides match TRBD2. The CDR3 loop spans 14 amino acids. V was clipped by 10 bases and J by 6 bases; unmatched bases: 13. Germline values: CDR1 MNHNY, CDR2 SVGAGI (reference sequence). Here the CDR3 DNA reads TGTGCCATCCTAAAGTCTAGCGGGTCCAAGACCCAGTACTTC. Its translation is CAILKSSGSKTQYF.

The CDR3, as DNA: TGTGCCAGCAACCGACAGGGTTTCTCCGAGCAGTACTTC. Its protein product is CASNRQGFSEQYF. The V and J genes are TRBV6-1 and TRBJ2-7, with 7 bases aligning to TRBD1. V shed 7 bases, J shed 6 bases, and the junction held 9 bases outside the gene matches. The CDR3 has 13 residues. The germline V gene has CDR1 MNHNS and CDR2 SASEGT.